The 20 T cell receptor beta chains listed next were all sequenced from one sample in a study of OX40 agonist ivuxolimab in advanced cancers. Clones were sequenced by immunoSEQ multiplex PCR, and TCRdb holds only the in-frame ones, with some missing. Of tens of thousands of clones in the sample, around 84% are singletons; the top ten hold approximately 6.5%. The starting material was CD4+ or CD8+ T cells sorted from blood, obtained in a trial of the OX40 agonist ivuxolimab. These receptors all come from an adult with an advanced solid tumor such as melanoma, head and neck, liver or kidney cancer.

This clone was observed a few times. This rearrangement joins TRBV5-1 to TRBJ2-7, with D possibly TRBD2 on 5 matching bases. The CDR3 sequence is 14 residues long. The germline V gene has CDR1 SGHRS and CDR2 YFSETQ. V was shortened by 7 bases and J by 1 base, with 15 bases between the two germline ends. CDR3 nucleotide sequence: TGCGCCAGCTCGCCGGACTTCCTTTCCTACGAGCAGTACTTC. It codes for CASSPDFLSYEQYF.

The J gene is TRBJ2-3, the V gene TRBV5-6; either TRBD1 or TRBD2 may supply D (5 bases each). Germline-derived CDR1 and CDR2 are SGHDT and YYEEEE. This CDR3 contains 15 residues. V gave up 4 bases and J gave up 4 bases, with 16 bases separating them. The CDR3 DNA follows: TGTGCCAGCAGCCGACGGGACCCTTCCTCAGATACGCAGTATTTT. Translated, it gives CASSRRDPSSDTQYF.

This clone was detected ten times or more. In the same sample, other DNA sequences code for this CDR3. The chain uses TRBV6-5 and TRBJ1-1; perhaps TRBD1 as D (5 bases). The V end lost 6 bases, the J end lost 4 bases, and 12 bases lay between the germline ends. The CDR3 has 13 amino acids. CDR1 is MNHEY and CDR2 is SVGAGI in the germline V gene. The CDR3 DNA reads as TGTGCCAGCAGACTCAGGGAGGGCACTGAAGCTTTCTTT. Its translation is CASRLREGTEAFF.

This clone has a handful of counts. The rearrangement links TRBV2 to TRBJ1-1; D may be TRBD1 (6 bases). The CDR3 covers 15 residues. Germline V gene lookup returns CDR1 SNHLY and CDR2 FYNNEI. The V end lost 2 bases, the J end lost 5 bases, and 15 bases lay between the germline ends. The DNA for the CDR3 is TGTGCCAGCAGTGAAAGGTATGGGGGGCAAACTGAAGCTTTCTTT. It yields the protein CASSERYGGQTEAFF.

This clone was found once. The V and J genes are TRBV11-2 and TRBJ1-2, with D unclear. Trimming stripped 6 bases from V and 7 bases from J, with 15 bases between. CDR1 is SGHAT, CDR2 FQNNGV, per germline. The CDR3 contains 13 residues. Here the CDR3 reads CASRQWEGSGYTF. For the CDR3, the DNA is TGTGCCAGCAGGCAATGGGAGGGATCTGGCTACACCTTC.

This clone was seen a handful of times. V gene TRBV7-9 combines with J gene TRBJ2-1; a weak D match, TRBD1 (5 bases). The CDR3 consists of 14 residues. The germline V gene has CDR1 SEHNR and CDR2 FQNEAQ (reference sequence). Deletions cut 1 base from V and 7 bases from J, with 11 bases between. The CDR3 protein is CASSLVGQGNEQFF. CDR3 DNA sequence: TGTGCCAGCAGCTTAGTTGGGCAGGGTAATGAGCAGTTCTTC.

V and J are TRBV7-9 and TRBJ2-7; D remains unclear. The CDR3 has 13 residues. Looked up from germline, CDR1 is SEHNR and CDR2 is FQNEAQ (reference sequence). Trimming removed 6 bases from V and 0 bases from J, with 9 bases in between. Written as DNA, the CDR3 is TGTGCCAGCAGGAATACTGGCTCCTACGAGCAGTACTTC. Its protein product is CASRNTGSYEQYF.

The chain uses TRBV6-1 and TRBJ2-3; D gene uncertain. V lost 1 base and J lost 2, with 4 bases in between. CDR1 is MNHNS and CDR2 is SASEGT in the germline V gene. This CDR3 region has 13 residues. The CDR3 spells CASSEVYTDTQYF. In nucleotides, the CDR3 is TGTGCCAGCAGTGAAGTCTACACAGATACGCAGTATTTT.

The CDR3 nucleotides are TGCGCCAGCAGTCAATACGGACATCTTAGCACCAATGAGCAGTTCTTC. It is translated as CASSQYGHLSTNEQFF. V is TRBV23-1 and J is TRBJ2-1; TRBD1 is a possible D gene (5 bases). TRBV23-1 is known as an ORF, though its function is uncertain. The CDR3 totals 16 residues. V dropped 1 base and J dropped 6 bases, with 16 bases sitting between them.

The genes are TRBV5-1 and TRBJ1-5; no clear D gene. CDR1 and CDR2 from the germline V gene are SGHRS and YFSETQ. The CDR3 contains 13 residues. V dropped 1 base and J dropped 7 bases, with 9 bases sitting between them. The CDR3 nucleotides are TGCGCCAGCAGCTTGTTTGTGGGCCAGCCCCAGCATTTT. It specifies CASSLFVGQPQHF. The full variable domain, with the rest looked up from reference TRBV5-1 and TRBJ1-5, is KAGVTQTPRYLIKTRGQQVTLSCSPISGHRSVSWYQQTPGQGLQFLFEYFSETQRNKGNFPGRFSGRQFSNSRSEMNVSTLELGDSALYLCASSLFVGQPQHFGDGTRLSIL.

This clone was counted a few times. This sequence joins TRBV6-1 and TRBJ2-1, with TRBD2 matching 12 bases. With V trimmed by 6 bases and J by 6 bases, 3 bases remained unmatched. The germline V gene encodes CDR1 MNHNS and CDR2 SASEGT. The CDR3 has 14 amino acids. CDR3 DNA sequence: TGTGCCAGCAGGACTAGCGGGAGACTCAATGAGCAGTTCTTC. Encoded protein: CASRTSGRLNEQFF.

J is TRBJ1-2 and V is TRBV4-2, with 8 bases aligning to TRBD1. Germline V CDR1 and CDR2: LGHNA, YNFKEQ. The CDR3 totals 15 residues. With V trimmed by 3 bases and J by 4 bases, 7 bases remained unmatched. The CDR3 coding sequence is TGTGCCAGCAGCCAGGACCTACAGGGGGGCTATGGCTACACCTTC. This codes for CASSQDLQGGYGYTF.

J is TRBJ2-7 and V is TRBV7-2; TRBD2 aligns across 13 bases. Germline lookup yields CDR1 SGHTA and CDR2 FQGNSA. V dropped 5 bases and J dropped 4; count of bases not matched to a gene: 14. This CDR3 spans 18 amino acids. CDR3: CASSPWTSGSWSGYEQYF. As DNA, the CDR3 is TGTGCCAGCAGCCCATGGACTAGCGGGAGTTGGAGCGGGTACGAGCAGTACTTC.

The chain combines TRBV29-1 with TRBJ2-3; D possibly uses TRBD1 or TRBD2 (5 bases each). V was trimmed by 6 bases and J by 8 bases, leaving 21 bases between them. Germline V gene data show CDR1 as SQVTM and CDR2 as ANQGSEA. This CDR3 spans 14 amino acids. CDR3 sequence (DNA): TGCAGCGTCCGGATCGGGACGAACGAGGGTACGCAGTATTTT. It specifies CSVRIGTNEGTQYF.

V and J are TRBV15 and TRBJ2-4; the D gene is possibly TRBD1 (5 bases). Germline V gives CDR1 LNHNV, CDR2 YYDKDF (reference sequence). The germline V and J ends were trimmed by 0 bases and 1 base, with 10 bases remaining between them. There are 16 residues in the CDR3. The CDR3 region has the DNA TGTGCCACCAGCAGAGACAGGGTGGGGGCCAAAAACATTCAGTACTTC. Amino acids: CATSRDRVGAKNIQYF.

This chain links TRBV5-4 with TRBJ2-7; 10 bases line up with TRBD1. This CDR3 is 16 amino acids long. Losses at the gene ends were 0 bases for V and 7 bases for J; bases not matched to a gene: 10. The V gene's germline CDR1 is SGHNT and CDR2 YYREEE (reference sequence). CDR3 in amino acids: CASSLVRDRGPREQYF. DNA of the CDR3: TGTGCCAGCAGCTTGGTGAGGGACAGGGGCCCAAGGGAGCAGTACTTC.

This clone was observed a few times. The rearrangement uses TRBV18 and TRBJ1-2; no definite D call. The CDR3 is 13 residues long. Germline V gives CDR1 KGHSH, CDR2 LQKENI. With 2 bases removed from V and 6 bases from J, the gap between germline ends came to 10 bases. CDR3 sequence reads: CASSPRRTDGYTF. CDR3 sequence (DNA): TGTGCCAGCTCACCAAGGAGGACGGATGGCTACACCTTC.

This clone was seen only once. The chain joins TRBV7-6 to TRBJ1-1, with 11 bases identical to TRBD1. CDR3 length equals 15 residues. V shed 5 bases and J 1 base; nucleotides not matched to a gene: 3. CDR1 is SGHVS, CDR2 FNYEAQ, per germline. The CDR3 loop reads CASSPGTGGNTEAFF. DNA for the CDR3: TGTGCCAGCAGCCCCGGGACAGGGGGGAACACTGAAGCTTTCTTT.

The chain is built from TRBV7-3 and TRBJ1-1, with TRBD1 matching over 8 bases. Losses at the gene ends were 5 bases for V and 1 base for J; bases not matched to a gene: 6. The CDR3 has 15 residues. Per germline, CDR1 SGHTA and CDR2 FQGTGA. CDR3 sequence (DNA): TGTGCCAGCAGCAAAACAGGGGGTTCGAACACTGAAGCTTTCTTT. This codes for CASSKTGGSNTEAFF.

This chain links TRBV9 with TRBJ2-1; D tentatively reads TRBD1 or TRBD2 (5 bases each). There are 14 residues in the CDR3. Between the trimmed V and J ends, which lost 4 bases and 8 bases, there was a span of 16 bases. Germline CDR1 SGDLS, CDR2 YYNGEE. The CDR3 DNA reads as TGTGCCAGCAGCCGTCAGAGGGGATATGATGAGCAGTTCTTC. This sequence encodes CASSRQRGYDEQFF. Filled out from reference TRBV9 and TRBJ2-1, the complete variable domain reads DSGVTQTPKHLITATGQRVTLRCSPRSGDLSVYWYQQSLDQGLQFLIQYYNGEERAKGNILERFSAQQFPDLHSELNLSSLELGDSALYFCASSRQRGYDEQFFGPGTRLTVL.